This TCR beta chain comes out of a study of cytomegalovirus exposure and HLA in healthy donors. Study conclusions and caveats: Earlier results showed most TCR beta V segments being productive about 87% or about 30% of the time.

PCR involved 60 Vbeta and 13 Jbeta primers. Produced via immunoSEQ multiplex PCR; TCRdb's table is partial and in-frame only. The table lists about 31,000 clones, 40% to 45% of them singletons. This CDR3 is 17 amino acids long. Per germline, CDR1 LNHDA and CDR2 SQIVND (reference sequence). The V and J ends lost 6 bases and 9 bases, in that order; junction bases with no gene match: 18. Concerning this clone: The antigen is undetermined.

Samples came from healthy bone marrow donors. This rearrangement joins TRBV19 to TRBJ1-1; 11 nucleotides match TRBD1. The source of this sequence is a woman aged 50 to 60 in good health and CMV-seronegative. Material: PBMCs. The CDR3 DNA follows: TGTGCCAGTAGGACCGTGGGGGACAGGGGGGTTAGTACCAAAGCTTTCTTT. Translation gives CASRTVGDRGVSTKAFF.